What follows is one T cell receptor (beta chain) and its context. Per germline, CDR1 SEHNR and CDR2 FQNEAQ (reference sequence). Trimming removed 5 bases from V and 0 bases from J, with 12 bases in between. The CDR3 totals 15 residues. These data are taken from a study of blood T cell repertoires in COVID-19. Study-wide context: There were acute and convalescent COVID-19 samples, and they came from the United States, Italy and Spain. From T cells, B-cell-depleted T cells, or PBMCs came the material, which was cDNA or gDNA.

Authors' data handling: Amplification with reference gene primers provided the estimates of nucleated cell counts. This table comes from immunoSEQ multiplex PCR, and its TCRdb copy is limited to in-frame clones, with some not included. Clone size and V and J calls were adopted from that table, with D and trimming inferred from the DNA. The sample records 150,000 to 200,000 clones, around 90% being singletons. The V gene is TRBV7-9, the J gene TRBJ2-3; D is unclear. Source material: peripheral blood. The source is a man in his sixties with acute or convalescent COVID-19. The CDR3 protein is CASSPYPRSTDTQYF. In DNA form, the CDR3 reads TGTGCCAGCAGCCCCTACCCCAGGAGCACAGATACGCAGTATTTT.